A selection of T cell receptor beta chains follows, all from one sample in a study of blood T cell repertoires in COVID-19. Measured with immunoSEQ multiplex PCR; TCRdb has only the in-frame clones, and not every one. The sample lists about 73,000 clones; 75% to 85% were seen once. Sample: peripheral blood. The receptors come from a woman aged 55 to 70 with acute or convalescent COVID-19. Both conserved end residues are part of each CDR3.

j_call,v_call,cdr3_aa
TRBJ2-1,TRBV6-5,CASSQGRGVEQFF
TRBJ2-7,TRBV5-1,CASSPQPGTGAYEQYF
TRBJ1-3,TRBV6-5,CASSYGSGASGNTIYF
TRBJ1-2,TRBV9,CASSVDGTGGSLGGYTF
TRBJ1-2,TRBV6-1,CASSEDIRSYGYTF
TRBJ1-2,TRBV19,CASSTNSPGQGNNGYTF
TRBJ1-2,TRBV19,CASSEAGDYGYTF
TRBJ1-1,TRBV11-2,CASSLEPGQNTEAFF
TRBJ1-5,TRBV19,CASSETGISNQPQHF
TRBJ2-6,TRBV27,CASSLAAGANVLTF
TRBJ1-4,TRBV10-3,CAISEPGSEEKLFF
TRBJ1-1,TRBV18,CASSPEGFASGEAFF
TRBJ1-5,TRBV23-1,CASSQPGQGANQPQHF
TRBJ1-5,TRBV6-6,CASTLRGALDQPQHF
TRBJ1-1,TRBV15,CATSSRQGLNTEAFF
TRBJ2-7,TRBV19,CASSTGTGGGLKQYF
TRBJ2-7,TRBV29-1,CSVTGTSGSYEQYF
TRBJ2-2,TRBV3-1/TRBV3-2,CASSQEVEDRGTGELFF
TRBJ2-1,TRBV11-2,CASSPEGAPSEQFF
TRBJ2-1,TRBV9,CASSVGDSTYYNEQFF
TRBJ1-4,TRBV19,CASSTAGKTEKLFF
TRBJ2-7,TRBV7-3,CASSPSGGAYEQYF
TRBJ2-5,TRBV5-1,CASSLAPGGRETQYF
TRBJ1-1,TRBV3-1/TRBV3-2,CASSQVPQGRNTEAFF
TRBJ1-5,TRBV5-5,CASSLGRGKQPQHF
TRBJ1-6,TRBV2,CASSPLDTSPLHF
TRBJ1-1,TRBV3-1/TRBV3-2,CASSQVVNTEAFF
TRBJ2-7,TRBV11-2,CASSFAGGTSYEQYF
TRBJ1-1,TRBV9,CASSVVGQGNTEAFF
TRBJ1-2,TRBV29-1,CSALGGGNYGYTF
TRBJ2-3,TRBV7-2,CASSFGTSGGARDTQYF
TRBJ1-6,TRBV30,CAWCAGNNSPLHF
TRBJ2-7,TRBV14,CASSPRGQGRDYEQYF
TRBJ1-6,TRBV6-1,CASSEAPQGASPLHF
TRBJ1-5,TRBV6-6,CASSSTGGGQPQHF
TRBJ1-6,TRBV19,CASSRQSNSPLHF
TRBJ1-2,TRBV3-1/TRBV3-2,CASSPGQFYGYTF
TRBJ1-1,TRBV1,CTSSQEGSTEAFF
TRBJ2-2,TRBV5-1,CASSLLAGGQGELFF
TRBJ1-1,TRBV6-1,CASSEAGRNTEAFF
TRBJ2-3,TRBV3-1/TRBV3-2,CASLGVDTQYF
TRBJ1-1,TRBV11-2,CASSLDPTGYTEAFF
TRBJ1-2,TRBV5-4,CASSPLRQGNYGYTF
TRBJ1-5,TRBV21-1,CASSKGGGVEQPQHF
TRBJ1-6,TRBV7-8,CASSLAGGSYNSPLHF
TRBJ2-7,TRBV12-3/TRBV12-4,CASTLGVGIEQYF
TRBJ1-2,TRBV18,CASSPTGQGFGYTF
TRBJ1-3,TRBV4-1,CASSRSLDRGGLSSGNTIYF
TRBJ1-4,TRBV3-1/TRBV3-2,CASSQGGPSNEKLFF
TRBJ2-1,TRBV11-2,CASSFGLAENEQFF
TRBJ2-3,TRBV11-2,CASSLVSSTDTQYF
TRBJ2-1,TRBV24-1,CATSAAFGSYNEQFF
TRBJ1-1,TRBV6-5,CASSTQGGGEAFF
TRBJ2-1,TRBV19,CASTRGQGNEQFF
TRBJ2-7,TRBV7-9,CASSVGQYYEQYF
TRBJ2-3,TRBV5-1,CASSLTDTQYF
TRBJ1-2,TRBV6-5,CASSSTGGSRGYTF
TRBJ1-1,TRBV7-9,CASSLGRGALAEAFF
TRBJ2-7,TRBV9,CASSVDPTGGDEQYF